Below are 24 T cell receptor beta chains sequenced from a single sample in a study of early stage breast cancer tumors. Using immunoSEQ multiplex PCR, the repertoire was profiled, and TCRdb retains in-frame clones only, with some absent. The sample lists over 7,000 clones; roughly 80% were seen once. Sequencing used normal breast tissue next to the tumor. These receptors all come from a person in their sixties with breast cancer.

This clone was observed once. The chain couples TRBV19 to TRBJ1-1; D is uncertain. V shed 7 bases and J shed 1 base, with 16 bases lying between them. CDR1 and CDR2 (germline): LNHDA, SQIVND (reference sequence). The CDR3 contains 15 residues. The CDR3 protein is CASTHLKARNTEAFF. CDR3 DNA sequence: TGTGCCAGTACCCACCTGAAAGCCAGGAACACTGAAGCTTTCTTT.

The chain couples TRBV30 to TRBJ1-1; D is uncertain. Germline V lookup: CDR1 GTSNPN, CDR2 SVGIG (reference sequence). This CDR3 comprises 19 residues. V was clipped by 0 bases and J by 0 bases, with 23 bases between them. CDR3 loop: CAWSVGWMDPTSMNTEAFF. In nucleotides, the CDR3 is TGTGCCTGGAGTGTGGGTTGGATGGACCCTACTTCAATGAACACTGAAGCTTTCTTT.

V gene TRBV7-2 combines with J gene TRBJ2-3; 7 nucleotides agree with TRBD1. J was trimmed by 6 bases and V by 2 bases; bases with no gene match: 5. Germline assignment: CDR1 SGHTA and CDR2 FQGNSA. This CDR3 is 14 amino acids long. In nucleotides, the CDR3 is TGTGCCAGCAGCTTAAGACAGGGATTCGATACGCAGTATTTT. This gives the protein CASSLRQGFDTQYF. The variable domain in full, completed from reference TRBV7-2 and TRBJ2-3, reads GAGVSQSPSNKVTEKGKDVELRCDPISGHTALYWYRQSLGQGLEFLIYFQGNSAPDKSGLPSDRFSAERTGGSVSTLTIQRTQQEDSAVYLCASSLRQGFDTQYFGPGTRLTVL.

This sequence joins TRBV20-1 and TRBJ1-2, with D unresolved. Germline loops: CDR1 DFQATT, CDR2 SNEGSKA (reference sequence). CDR3 length: 11 residues. Trimming took off 5 bases at V and 8 bases at J, with 12 bases between the two ends. CDR3 amino acids: CSALLEGGYTF. In DNA, the CDR3 is TGCAGTGCTCTCCTCGAGGGAGGCTACACCTTC.

This clone is termed medium-sized. The J gene is TRBJ2-1, the V gene TRBV13; D is uncertain. CDR3 length: 14 amino acids. Germline assignment: CDR1 PRHDT and CDR2 FYEKMQ (reference sequence). V was shortened by 4 bases and J by 8 bases, with 15 bases between the two germline ends. CDR3 amino acids: CASSYRAKEHEQFF. The CDR3 DNA is TGTGCCAGCAGCTATAGGGCGAAGGAGCATGAGCAGTTCTTC.

The V call is TRBV7-2, the J call TRBJ2-7; TRBD2 agrees at 9 bases. V lost 3 bases, J lost 2 bases, and 11 bases stayed unmatched. This CDR3 is 17 amino acids long. The germline gives CDR1 SGHTA, CDR2 FQGNSA. The CDR3 spells CASSFLPGGGRAYEQYF. In DNA, the CDR3 is TGTGCCAGCAGCTTCCTCCCCGGCGGCGGGAGGGCCTACGAGCAGTACTTC.

The CDR3 region is CASSSPGLAGEQYF. CDR3 bases: TGTGCCAGCAGCTCGCCGGGACTAGCGGGAGAGCAGTACTTC. This rearrangement joins TRBV7-9 to TRBJ2-7; the match to TRBD2 covers 13 bases. CDR1 and CDR2 (germline): SEHNR, FQNEAQ (reference sequence). Trimming took 4 bases from V and 7 from J; bases not matched to a gene: 4. This CDR3 spans 14 amino acids.

The rearrangement links TRBV7-3 to TRBJ1-1; 9 bases map to TRBD1. The germline CDR1 and CDR2 sequences are SGHTA and FQGTGA. V lost 0 bases to trimming and J lost 7 bases; unmatched junction nucleotides: 9. CDR3 length equals 16 residues. CDR3 sequence: CASSLTSPGQGIEAFF. In DNA, the CDR3 is TGTGCCAGCAGCTTAACGTCGCCGGGACAGGGCATTGAAGCTTTCTTT.

The chain carries TRBV11-1 and TRBJ1-3; D call uncertain. CDR1 and CDR2 (germline): SGHAT, FQDESV (reference sequence). With 2 bases removed from V and 4 bases from J, the gap between germline ends came to 6 bases. This CDR3 has 13 amino acids. CDR3 nucleotide sequence: TGTGCCAGCAGCTTACGGAGAGGAAACACCATATATTTT. Its protein product is CASSLRRGNTIYF.

V usage is TRBV5-6 and J usage is TRBJ1-4, with D tentatively TRBD1 (5 bases). This CDR3 has 18 residues. Germline values: CDR1 SGHDT, CDR2 YYEEEE. The germline V and J ends were trimmed by 4 bases and 5 bases, with 24 bases remaining between them. CDR3 residues: CASSQGPLRTLRNEKLFF. In DNA form, the CDR3 reads TGTGCCAGCAGCCAGGGACCCCTCCGGACGTTAAGGAATGAAAAACTGTTTTTT.

This clone was detected once. The V call is TRBV6-5, the J call TRBJ2-7; 7 nucleotides line up with TRBD1. The V gene end was trimmed by 2 bases and the J gene end by 3 bases; junction bases not matched to a gene: 10. The CDR3 has 16 amino acids. Germline values: CDR1 MNHEY, CDR2 SVGAGI. CDR3 bases: TGTGCCAGCAGTTACAAGGGGGAAAGGGGGCACTACGAGCAGTACTTC. This sequence encodes CASSYKGERGHYEQYF.

The rearrangement joins TRBV30 to TRBJ1-6, with D unclear. V was trimmed by 4 bases and J by 6 bases, leaving 13 bases between them. The CDR3 loop spans 14 amino acids. Germline lookup yields CDR1 GTSNPN and CDR2 SVGIG (reference sequence). The CDR3 loop is CAWKLGSLNSPLHF. CDR3 in DNA: TGTGCCTGGAAATTGGGTTCCCTTAATTCACCCCTCCACTTT.

V is TRBV28 and J is TRBJ1-2; no definite D call. V was shortened by 5 bases and J by 6 bases, with 7 bases between the two germline ends. The CDR3 runs 11 residues. From germline, CDR1 is MDHEN and CDR2 SYDVKM. The CDR3, as DNA: TGTGCCAGCAGTGGACGGGATGGCTACACCTTC. This gives the protein CASSGRDGYTF.

This clone was counted between two and nine times. V is TRBV29-1 and J is TRBJ1-1; no reliable D call. Germline CDR1 reads SQVTM; CDR2 reads ANQGSEA. The CDR3 contains 14 residues. Trimming pared 6 bases from V and 1 base from J, leaving 15 bases between. The CDR3 region has the DNA TGCAGCGTCGTCCGACACGTTAAGAACACTGAAGCTTTCTTT. This gives the protein CSVVRHVKNTEAFF. The entire variable domain, with the rest obtained from reference TRBV29-1 and TRBJ1-1, is as follows: SAVISQKPSRDICQRGTSLTIQCQVDSQVTMMFWYRQQPGQSLTLIATANQGSEATYESGFVIDKFPISRPNLTFSTLTVSNMSPEDSSIYLCSVVRHVKNTEAFFGQGTRLTVV.

A single count supports this clone. The chain links TRBV6-6 to TRBJ1-2; maybe TRBD1 (6 bases). Germline V gives CDR1 MNHNY, CDR2 SVGAGI (reference sequence). CDR3 length equals 16 residues. V gave up 7 bases and J gave up 4 bases, with 22 bases separating them. The CDR3 DNA reads as TGTGCCAGCACCCCTCTTACAGGGATGAGAATCTATGGCTACACCTTC. Its protein product is CASTPLTGMRIYGYTF.

The genes are TRBV5-4 and TRBJ1-2; TRBD1 aligns across 7 bases. Trimming removed 6 bases from V and 8 bases from J; junction bases left unmatched: 10. Looked up from germline, CDR1 is SGHNT and CDR2 is YYREEE (reference sequence). The length of the CDR3 is 13 residues. CDR3 amino acids: CASTVDREGGYTF. CDR3 nucleotide sequence: TGTGCCAGCACCGTTGACAGGGAGGGAGGCTACACCTTC.

The V call is TRBV15, the J call TRBJ1-5; 8 bases line up with TRBD1. CDR3 length: 13 amino acids. Germline CDR1 LNHNV, CDR2 YYDKDF (reference sequence). V lost 8 bases to trimming and J lost 6 bases; unmatched junction nucleotides: 6. CDR3 protein: CATSDRGGQPQHF. The CDR3 region has the DNA TGTGCCACCTCCGACAGGGGCGGTCAGCCCCAGCATTTT.

The rearrangement uses TRBV4-2 and TRBJ1-2; TRBD1 matches 9 bases. Per germline, CDR1 LGHNA and CDR2 YNFKEQ. V was clipped by 4 bases and J by 4 bases; unmatched bases: 10. This CDR3 has 16 residues. The CDR3 is CASSRTGTGSIYGYTF. For the CDR3, the DNA is TGTGCCAGCAGCCGAACCGGGACAGGGTCAATCTATGGCTACACCTTC.

The chain couples TRBV28 to TRBJ2-6; D gene uncertain. The ends were cut back, 1 base at V and 0 bases at J, with 4 bases in the middle. CDR1 and CDR2 from the germline V gene are MDHEN and SYDVKM. This CDR3 is built from 15 residues. The CDR3 region has the DNA TGTGCCAGCAGTTTATTGGGCTCTGGGGCCAACGTCCTGACTTTC. Encoded protein: CASSLLGSGANVLTF.

This clone turned up a few times. The V call is TRBV9, the J call TRBJ2-2, with D possibly matching TRBD1 (5 bases). Trimming took 8 bases from V and 6 from J, leaving 17 bases between them. Germline V gene sequence: CDR1 SGDLS, CDR2 YYNGEE. The CDR3 has 14 residues. CDR3 region: CASQGDIRAGELFF. The CDR3 bases are TGTGCCAGTCAAGGGGATATAAGGGCCGGGGAGCTGTTTTTT.

The V gene is TRBV9, the J gene TRBJ1-1; no firm D call. Germline CDR1 reads SGDLS; CDR2 reads YYNGEE. Trimming shortened V by 4 bases and J by 0 bases, and 4 bases separated the two germline ends. This CDR3 is 12 amino acids long. CDR3 sequence reads: CASSNMNTEAFF. In DNA form, the CDR3 reads TGTGCCAGCAGCAACATGAACACTGAAGCTTTCTTT.

The chain couples TRBV7-9 to TRBJ2-5; the D gene is possibly TRBD2 (6 bases). Germline CDR1 SEHNR, CDR2 FQNEAQ (reference sequence). This CDR3 region has 14 residues. V was cut by 1 base and J by 3 bases, with 9 bases left in between. Here the CDR3 reads CASSLVGGKETQYF. The DNA for the CDR3 is TGTGCCAGCAGCTTAGTTGGCGGGAAAGAGACCCAGTACTTC. Supplemented by reference TRBV7-9 and TRBJ2-5, the full variable domain reads DTGVSQNPRHKITKRGQNVTFRCDPISEHNRLYWYRQTLGQGPEFLTYFQNEAQLEKSRLLSDRFSAERPKGSFSTLEIQRTEQGDSAMYLCASSLVGGKETQYFGPGTRLLVL.

V usage is TRBV21-1 and J usage is TRBJ1-6; TRBD1 is the table's D call and was not checked against the DNA. TRBV21-1 is designated a pseudogene. This CDR3 contains 14 residues. The CDR3 DNA reads as TGTGCCTACAATATAGGACAGGGGAATTCACCCCTCCACTTT. This encodes CAYNIGQGNSPLHF.

The V and J genes are TRBV19 and TRBJ1-1; tentative D call: TRBD1 (6 bases). Germline V gene lookup returns CDR1 LNHDA and CDR2 SQIVND (reference sequence). The CDR3 consists of 16 residues. Trimming left V 4 bases short and J 3 bases short, with 18 bases between. The DNA of the CDR3 is TGTGCCAGTAGTAGGGGGCCCGGGGGGCGAGACACTGAAGCTTTCTTT. This gives the protein CASSRGPGGRDTEAFF. The entire variable domain, with the rest obtained from reference TRBV19 and TRBJ1-1, is as follows: DGGITQSPKYLFRKEGQNVTLSCEQNLNHDAMYWYRQDPGQGLRLIYYSQIVNDFQKGDIAEGYSVSREKKESFPLTVTSAQKNPTAFYLCASSRGPGGRDTEAFFGQGTRLTVV.